The 15 T cell receptor beta chains reported below all come from one sample, sequenced in a study of blood T cells in healthy people across ages. For the second PCR, which ran for 7 to 11 cycles, a sample-barcoded 5' primer and a J-beta primer mix were used. TCRdb independently ran MiXCR on the 5' RACE reads; one entry per CDR3 protein. This sample has 650,000 to 800,000 distinct CDR3 sequences; more than 45% occur once, and the top ten carry approximately 13%. The sequenced sample was blood. The receptors were gathered from a woman over 75 in good health.

This clonotype was seen at least ten times. V is TRBV14 and J is TRBJ2-5; D may correspond to TRBD1 or TRBD2 (5 bases each). The CDR3 runs to 15 residues. Germline CDR1 reads SGHDN; CDR2 reads FVKESK. V was clipped by 1 base and J by 6 bases, with 15 bases between them. CDR3: CASSQVTGRGQTQYF. DNA for the CDR3: TGTGCCAGCAGCCAAGTGACGGGAAGGGGTCAGACCCAGTACTTC.

A note on this clonotype: This could be a read error, since a much larger clone is one nucleotide away. This chain joins TRBV10-3 and TRBJ2-7; perhaps TRBD1 as D (5 bases). V lost 6 bases, J lost 3 bases, and 12 bases lay in between. The CDR3 length is 13 residues. The V gene's germline CDR1 is ENHRY and CDR2 SYGVKD. The CDR3 is CAIRGQGSYEQYF. Here the CDR3 DNA reads TGTGCCATCAGAGGGCAGGGAAGCTACGAGCAGTACTTC.

This clonotype was picked up a small number of times. The chain carries TRBV5-1 and TRBJ1-2; D not certain. Germline V gene sequence: CDR1 SGHRS, CDR2 YFSETQ. Trimming took off 0 bases at V and 6 bases at J, with 9 bases between the two ends. The CDR3 extends over 13 amino acids. The CDR3, as DNA: TGCGCCAGCAGCTTGGAGTACAGCAATGGCTACACCTTC. Translating it yields CASSLEYSNGYTF.

J is TRBJ2-2 and V is TRBV18; D uncertain. The CDR3 length is 13 residues. V was pared by 4 bases and J by 5 bases, with 8 bases between. CDR1 is KGHSH and CDR2 is LQKENI in the germline V gene. This chain's CDR3 is CASSRAETGELFF. The CDR3 DNA sequence: TGTGCCAGCTCACGGGCAGAAACCGGGGAGCTGTTTTTT.

The chain has TRBV13 and TRBJ1-5, with D possibly being TRBD1 (6 bases). The CDR3 totals 16 residues. Trimming removed 2 bases at V and 3 bases at J, with 14 bases between. Germline loops: CDR1 PRHDT, CDR2 FYEKMQ (reference sequence). The CDR3 spells CASSLRGATYNQPQHF. CDR3 in DNA: TGTGCCAGCAGCTTACGGGGGGCCACCTACAATCAGCCCCAGCATTTT. The full variable domain, rest sourced from reference TRBV13 and TRBJ1-5, is AAGVIQSPRHLIKEKRETATLKCYPIPRHDTVYWYQQGPGQDPQFLISFYEKMQSDKGSIPDRFSAQQFSDYHSELNMSSLELGDSALYFCASSLRGATYNQPQHFGDGTRLSIL.

This clonotype was detected only a few times. J is TRBJ2-1 and V is TRBV6-2 or TRBV6-3; D possibly matches TRBD1 or TRBD2 (5 bases each). V was cut by 10 bases and J by 5 bases, with 12 bases left in between. Germline V CDR1 and CDR2: MNHEY, SVGEGT. CDR3 size: 12 residues. The CDR3 region has the DNA TGTGCCATCAGGGACCCCGACAATGAGCAGTTCTTC. Protein sequence: CAIRDPDNEQFF.

This chain joins TRBV29-1 and TRBJ2-7; 7 nucleotides match TRBD1. V gave up 6 bases and J gave up 5 bases; unmatched junction bases: 10. The V gene's germline CDR1 is SQVTM and CDR2 ANQGSEA. This CDR3 region has 13 residues. CDR3 in amino acids: CSVLMQGVNEQYF. CDR3 sequence (DNA): TGCAGCGTCCTCATGCAGGGGGTTAACGAGCAGTACTTC.

A word on this clonotype: This clone may be a read error of a much larger clone one base away. The CDR3 sequence is CSATSGRTTNEKPFF. CDR3 DNA sequence: TGCAGTGCTACCTCTGGGAGAACAACTAATGAAAAACCGTTTTTT. This sequence joins TRBV20-1 and TRBJ1-4, with D unresolved. From germline, CDR1 is DFQATT and CDR2 SNEGSKA (reference sequence). The CDR3 runs 15 residues.

The V call is TRBV15, the J call TRBJ2-1, with 7 bases aligning to TRBD1. The CDR3 covers 16 residues. Trimming at V came to 3 bases and at J to 0 bases, leaving 5 bases not matched to a gene. The germline gives CDR1 LNHNV, CDR2 YYDKDF (reference sequence). For the CDR3, the DNA is TGTGCCACCAGCAGGGACAGGCTGAGCTCCTACAATGAGCAGTTCTTC. Protein sequence: CATSRDRLSSYNEQFF.

This chain joins TRBV12-3 or TRBV12-4 and TRBJ2-1; 10 nucleotides match TRBD2. V shed 3 bases and J 10 bases; nucleotides not matched to a gene: 3. The CDR3 is made up of 13 amino acids. The CDR3 region is CASSFTTSGEQFF. The CDR3 DNA reads TGTGCCAGCAGTTTTACGACTAGCGGGGAGCAGTTCTTC.

Turning to this clonotype: One junction end does not reproduce the germline sequence, and a read error may be involved. V is TRBV6-2 or TRBV6-3 and J is TRBJ1-5; the D is unclear. The CDR3 is 13 amino acids. The germline CDR1 and CDR2 sequences are MNHEY and SVGEGT. The CDR3 bases are TGTGCCGGCAGGTCGGCTATCAATCAGCCCCAGCATTTT. Protein sequence: CAGRSAINQPQHF.

About this clonotype: Being one base from a much bigger clone, this may be a read error. The V and J genes are TRBV27 and TRBJ2-7; 7 bases fit TRBD2. V shed 1 base and J 7 bases; nucleotides not matched to a gene: 16. CDR1 is MNHEY, CDR2 SMNVEV, per germline (reference sequence). The CDR3 is 17 residues long. The CDR3 DNA sequence: TGTGCCAGCAGTTTATTGCCGGCGGGAGTAGAGTACAATGAGCAGTACTTC. Translated, it gives CASSLLPAGVEYNEQYF.

With respect to this clonotype: A much larger clonotype is one base distant, so this may be a read error. The chain recombines TRBV20-1 with TRBJ1-6; TRBD1 might be the D (6 bases). The CDR3 is 16 residues long. V was clipped by 4 bases and J by 9 bases, with 22 bases between them. The germline gives CDR1 DFQATT, CDR2 SNEGSKA (reference sequence). CDR3 sequence (DNA): TGCAGTGCTAAAAAGGACAGAATACATCCTACTTCACCCCTCCACTTT. As protein: CSAKKDRIHPTSPLHF.

This clonotype was picked up a small number of times. This chain links TRBV20-1 with TRBJ2-7; 8 bases are a match to TRBD2. CDR3 length: 12 residues. CDR1 is DFQATT and CDR2 is SNEGSKA in the germline V gene (reference sequence). The CDR3 loop reads CSGSSGSNEQYF. CDR3 coding DNA: TGCAGCGGGTCCAGCGGGAGCAACGAGCAGTACTTC.

The rearrangement uses TRBV18 and TRBJ2-1; TRBD2 is a possible D gene (6 bases). This CDR3 contains 12 residues. CDR1 and CDR2 from the germline V gene are KGHSH and LQKENI. Trimming shortened V by 3 bases and J by 12 bases, and 12 bases separated the two germline ends. CDR3 region: CASSPLLAGQFF. The CDR3 coding sequence is TGTGCCAGCTCACCCCTACTAGCCGGGCAGTTCTTC.